The next 17 T cell receptor beta chains were all read from a single sample in a study of T-cell reconstitution after alpha-beta-depleted transplantation in children. Unique molecular identifiers were used to barcode this TCRbeta library. TCRdb itself ran the PCR reads through MiXCR, one entry per CDR3 protein. The data hold under 300,000 distinct CDR3 sequences, with roughly 12% observed a single time. The sample here was peripheral blood, taken 180 days after TCRalphabeta/CD19-depleted stem cell transplant. These TCRs come from a male patient aged 2 to 9 who had a stem cell transplant for chronic granulomatous disease, so the T cells may come from the graft donor.

This clonotype was detected ten times or more. The rearrangement uses TRBV29-1 and TRBJ2-3, with D uncertain. From germline, CDR1 is SQVTM and CDR2 ANQGSEA. V was shortened by 5 bases and J by 2 bases, with 8 bases between the two germline ends. This CDR3 is built from 12 residues. CDR3 protein: CSVLADTDTQYF. CDR3 in DNA: TGCAGCGTTCTGGCGGACACAGATACGCAGTATTTT.

This clonotype was detected only a few times. The CDR3 DNA reads as TGTGCCACCAGCAGAGATCAGGGCAGGGGGGCCCGCGAGCAGTACTTC. Its protein product is CATSRDQGRGAREQYF. The chain joins TRBV15 to TRBJ2-7; possibly TRBD1 for D (7 bases). Per germline, CDR1 LNHNV and CDR2 YYDKDF (reference sequence). This CDR3 has 16 amino acids. Trimming stripped 0 bases from V and 6 bases from J, with 18 bases between.

At least ten counts were recorded for this clonotype. Here the CDR3 reads CASSFTTGVGTQYF. The CDR3 DNA reads TGCGCCAGCAGCTTCACGACAGGGGTCGGGACCCAGTACTTC. The V call is TRBV5-1, the J call TRBJ2-5; 8 bases are shared with TRBD1. CDR3 length equals 14 residues. In germline, CDR1 is SGHRS, CDR2 YFSETQ. V gave up 2 bases and J gave up 7 bases; unmatched junction bases: 7.

There are many counts of this clonotype. The chain uses TRBV7-3 and TRBJ2-2; D uncertain. V gave up 3 bases and J gave up 2 bases, with 10 bases separating them. CDR3 length equals 15 residues. The germline V gene has CDR1 SGHTA and CDR2 FQGTGA. CDR3 protein: CASSFNRINTGELFF. The CDR3 DNA reads as TGTGCCAGCAGCTTTAACCGTATTAACACCGGGGAGCTGTTTTTT.

This clonotype was counted at least ten times. This rearrangement joins TRBV4-3 to TRBJ2-1, with 10 positions matching TRBD2. The CDR3 covers 18 residues. Germline-derived CDR1 and CDR2 are LGHNA and YSLEER. With 0 bases clipped from V and 7 bases from J, the junction kept 12 bases outside the gene matches. The DNA for the CDR3 is TGCGCCAGCAGCCAAGAAGGACTAGCGGTAAACCTGCGGAATGAGCAGTTCTTC. This sequence encodes CASSQEGLAVNLRNEQFF.

This clonotype was recorded many times. The V call is TRBV6-5, the J call TRBJ2-7; D not certain. V lost 2 bases to trimming and J lost 5 bases, with 13 bases between them. Germline V gives CDR1 MNHEY, CDR2 SVGAGI. The CDR3 consists of 14 residues. This chain's CDR3 is CASSYTLPADEQYF. DNA of the CDR3: TGTGCCAGCAGTTACACCCTCCCGGCCGACGAGCAGTACTTC.

This clonotype was recorded at least ten times. The chain employs TRBV10-3 and TRBJ2-3; 8 bases agree with TRBD2. CDR1 is ENHRY, CDR2 SYGVKD, per germline. CDR3 length: 17 residues. After removal of 4 bases from V and 1 base from J, the junction contained 10 bases not matched to a gene. CDR3 sequence (DNA): TGTGCCATCAGTGGTTCTAAGAAGACTAGCGGCACAGATACGCAGTATTTT. This encodes CAISGSKKTSGTDTQYF.

This clonotype has a count of ten or more. The CDR3 region has the DNA TGCAGTGCTAGAGGTCCCGGGACAGGGAGCTCTGGAAACACCATATATTTT. This gives the protein CSARGPGTGSSGNTIYF. The J gene is TRBJ1-3, the V gene TRBV20-1, with TRBD1 matching over 9 bases. This CDR3 contains 17 residues. CDR1 and CDR2 (germline): DFQATT, SNEGSKA (reference sequence). V was clipped by 1 base and J by 0 bases; unmatched bases: 7.

This clonotype was seen repeatedly, ten times or more. The chain carries TRBV7-9 and TRBJ2-1; D ambiguous. Trimming took 0 bases from V and 9 from J, leaving 9 bases between them. Germline V CDR1 and CDR2: SEHNR, FQNEAQ (reference sequence). The CDR3 runs to 13 residues. In DNA, the CDR3 is TGTGCCAGCAGCTTAGCGTCGCATGTTGAGCAGTTCTTC. This sequence encodes CASSLASHVEQFF.

In its sample, this clonotype was seen many times. This chain joins TRBV11-2 and TRBJ2-3; tentative D call: TRBD1 (5 bases). CDR3 length: 13 amino acids. Per the germline V gene, CDR1 is SGHAT and CDR2 is FQNNGV. V gave up 8 bases and J gave up 2 bases, with 11 bases separating them. The CDR3 DNA sequence: TGTGCCAGCGGACAAATACTCACAGATACGCAGTATTTT. Translated, it gives CASGQILTDTQYF.

This clonotype has ten or more counts. The chain employs TRBV11-2 and TRBJ2-2, with D unclear. The CDR3 runs to 12 residues. V lost 1 base to trimming and J lost 6 bases, with 3 bases between them. CDR1 is SGHAT, CDR2 FQNNGV, per germline. This chain's CDR3 is CASSLAPGELFF. CDR3 nucleotide sequence: TGTGCCAGCAGCTTAGCCCCCGGGGAGCTGTTTTTT.

The table lists this clonotype with many counts. The genes are TRBV5-5 and TRBJ2-3; the match to TRBD1 covers 11 bases. Germline V gene sequence: CDR1 SGHKS, CDR2 YYEKEE (reference sequence). Trimming at V came to 2 bases and at J to 1 base, leaving 3 bases not matched to a gene. The CDR3 loop spans 16 amino acids. The CDR3 nucleotides read TGTGCCAGCAGCTTCGGACAGGGGGCACGCACAGATACGCAGTATTTT. Residues: CASSFGQGARTDTQYF.

This clonotype showed up many times. This chain connects TRBV6-1 to TRBJ2-2, with 8 nucleotides matching TRBD2. This CDR3 is built from 14 residues. V lost 8 bases, J lost 6 bases, and 8 bases stayed unmatched. Germline lookup yields CDR1 MNHNS and CDR2 SASEGT. The chain's CDR3 is CASATGGASGELFF. The CDR3 nucleotides are TGTGCCAGCGCGACGGGGGGGGCATCCGGGGAGCTGTTTTTT.

This clonotype was counted many times. This rearrangement joins TRBV20-1 to TRBJ2-3; 7 bases line up with TRBD1. Trimming at V came to 1 base and at J to 2 bases, leaving 6 bases not matched to a gene. Germline-derived CDR1 and CDR2 are DFQATT and SNEGSKA (reference sequence). CDR3 size: 15 residues. The CDR3 sequence is CSARGDSRHTDTQYF. In nucleotides, the CDR3 is TGCAGTGCTAGAGGGGACAGCCGACACACAGATACGCAGTATTTT.

This clonotype was observed at least ten times. The chain couples TRBV20-1 to TRBJ2-2, with TRBD1 matching 7 bases. The J segment lost 1 base and the V segment lost 6 bases, leaving 8 bases of the junction unmatched. This CDR3 is built from 15 residues. Germline V gene lookup returns CDR1 DFQATT and CDR2 SNEGSKA (reference sequence). CDR3 residues: CSAPRGLRNTGELFF. The CDR3 region has the DNA TGCAGTGCGCCTAGGGGGCTCCGGAACACCGGGGAGCTGTTTTTT.

This clonotype was observed a few times. Possible read error: a much larger clone is one base away. The chain employs TRBV20-1 and TRBJ1-2; tentatively, D is TRBD1 (5 bases). This CDR3 spans 13 amino acids. Germline CDR1 is DFQATT and CDR2 is SNEGSKA (reference sequence). The CDR3 region is CSARGGQGHGYPF. The DNA for the CDR3 is TGCAGTGCTAGAGGCGGGCAGGGCCATGGCTACCCCTTC.

This clonotype was detected many times. The rearrangement joins TRBV5-5 to TRBJ2-3; D not certain. There are 15 residues in the CDR3. Per germline, CDR1 SGHKS and CDR2 YYEKEE (reference sequence). The V end was cut by 4 bases, the J end by 4 bases, with 16 bases between. As DNA, the CDR3 is TGTGCCAGCAGCCTCGAAGGGCTAAGGGCAGATACGCAGTATTTT. This codes for CASSLEGLRADTQYF.